Sequencing of this T cell receptor beta chain was carried out in a study of T cells in Graves' hyperthyroidism and ophthalmopathy. Study-level findings and limits: Prediction of ophthalmopathy progression came a median around 6 months pre-onset.

About this clonotype: Its antigen is not known. The junction and the germline gene differ at one end; a read error may be behind it.

What was amplified from RNA transcripts were TCR beta CDR3 regions. The TCR CDR3 was amplified in a first-round RT-PCR using the HTBI primer set. Each CDR3 protein is one row after TCRdb ran MiXCR on the multiplex PCR reads. Of around 620,000 distinct CDR3 sequences in the sample, more than 45% were seen once. CDR3 length: 15 residues. Germline CDR1 and CDR2: WSHSY and SAAADI. The sequence was obtained from an adult woman with Graves' disease, either hyperthyroidism or ophthalmopathy (not recorded which). V and J are TRBV10-2 and TRBJ2-5; the D gene is possibly TRBD1 (5 bases). Sequencing input: peripheral blood or thyroid tissue (not recorded which). In DNA form, the CDR3 reads TGTGCCAGCAGTCCCTACCAGGACATCCAAGAGACCCAGCACTTC. This sequence encodes CASSPYQDIQETQHF.